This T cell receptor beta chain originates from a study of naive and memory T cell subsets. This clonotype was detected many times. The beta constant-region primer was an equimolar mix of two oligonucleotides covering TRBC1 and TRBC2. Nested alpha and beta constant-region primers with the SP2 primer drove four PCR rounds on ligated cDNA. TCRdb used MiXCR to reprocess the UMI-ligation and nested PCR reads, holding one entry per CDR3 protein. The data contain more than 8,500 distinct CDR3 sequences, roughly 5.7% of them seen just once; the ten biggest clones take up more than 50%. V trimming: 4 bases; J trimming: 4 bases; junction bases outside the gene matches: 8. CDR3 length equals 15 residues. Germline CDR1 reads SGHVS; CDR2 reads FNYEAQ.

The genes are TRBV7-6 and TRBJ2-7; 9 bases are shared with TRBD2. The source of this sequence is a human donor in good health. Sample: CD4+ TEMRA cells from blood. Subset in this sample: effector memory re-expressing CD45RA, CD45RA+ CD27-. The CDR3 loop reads CASSSQAGGVYEQYF. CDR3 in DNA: TGTGCCAGCAGCTCCCAAGCGGGGGGTGTATACGAGCAGTACTTC.